Sequencing of this T cell receptor beta chain was carried out in a study of human versus mouse CDR3 diversity and MHC coevolution. Whole-study results and caveats: Mice had fewer CDR3 deletions and insertions than humans on average. Human T cells underwent selection on six different MHC II alleles.

Produced via immunoSEQ multiplex PCR; TCRdb's table is partial and in-frame only. Among 75,000 to 90,000 clones listed, 80% to 95% were seen once. Naive CD4 T cells were sorted as CD45RO-negative, CD62L-positive. With respect to this clone: Its antigen is undetermined.

The CDR3 spans 15 residues. Germline CDR1 is SGHAT and CDR2 is FQNNGV. V lost 4 bases to trimming and J lost 2 bases; unmatched junction nucleotides: 2. Sequencing input: naive CD4+ T cells from blood. Subset reported: CD45RO-negative CD62L-positive naive CD4 T cells. V gene TRBV11-2 combines with J gene TRBJ2-7; the match to TRBD2 covers 13 bases. This clonotype originated in a person aged 25 to 75 in good health. This CDR3 reads CASSSGTSGTYEQYF. The CDR3 nucleotides are TGTGCCAGCAGCTCCGGGACTAGCGGGACCTACGAGCAGTACTTC.